This T cell receptor (beta chain) was recorded in a study of naive and memory T cell subsets. CDR1 SQVTM and CDR2 ANQGSEA come from the germline V gene. The CDR3 length is 12 residues. Losses at the gene ends were 4 bases for V and 4 bases for J; bases not matched to a gene: 2. Alpha and beta libraries were amplified separately from the second PCR onward. Four subsets defined by CD45RA and CD27 were sorted after CD3, CD4, CD8 and live/dead staining. This clonotype was seen a handful of times. The target antigen is unknown. Whole-study results and caveats: TCR abundance followed a power law differing between naive and memory subsets.

An equimolar mix of two oligonucleotides served as the beta constant-region primer for TRBC1 and TRBC2. TCRdb reanalysed the UMI-ligation and nested PCR reads using MiXCR and keeps one entry per CDR3 protein. The sample has about 80,000 distinct CDR3 sequences, 10% to 15% seen once. This sequence originates from a human donor in good health. The specimen sequenced was central memory CD4+ T cells from blood. V usage is TRBV29-1 and J usage is TRBJ2-5; 8 bases line up with TRBD1. CDR3 residues: CSVATGAETQYF. For the CDR3, the DNA is TGCAGCGTTGCGACAGGGGCAGAGACCCAGTACTTC.